The next 28 T cell receptor beta chains were all read from a single sample in a study of CD8+CD57+ T cells in acquired aplastic anemia. According to the study, genomic DNA was the template for TCR beta VDJ and CDR3 profiling. TCRdb re-analysed the reads in MiXCR, keeping a single row per CDR3 protein. The sample lists roughly 130,000 distinct CDR3 sequences, 48% seen once, with roughly 2.5% in the top ten. Sequenced sample: sorted CD4+, CD8+, or CD8+CD57+ T cells (not recorded which) from PBMCs. Source of these receptors: a human donor in good health, serving as a control.

V usage is TRBV2 and J usage is TRBJ1-1; D is possibly TRBD1 (5 bases). CDR1 is SNHLY, CDR2 FYNNEI, per germline. V was clipped by 8 bases and J by 0 bases, with 16 bases between them. The CDR3 covers 15 residues. In nucleotides, the CDR3 is TGTGCCAGCGGGCCTGACGGGGCAATGAACACTGAAGCTTTCTTT. Translating gives CASGPDGAMNTEAFF.

This chain links TRBV10-1 with TRBJ2-1, with 8 bases lining up with TRBD2. CDR1 and CDR2 (germline): WNHNN, SYGVQD (reference sequence). The trim removed 8 bases at V and 1 base at J, leaving 1 base unmatched. The CDR3 length is 13 residues. DNA for the CDR3: TGCGCCAGCTTAGCGGGGTCCTACAATGAGCAGTTCTTC. The encoded protein is CASLAGSYNEQFF.

This clonotype showed up just once. A much larger clone lies a single base off, so this may be a read error. This chain links TRBV27 with TRBJ1-2; TRBD1 is a possible D gene (6 bases). Per germline, CDR1 MNHEY and CDR2 SMNVEV (reference sequence). This CDR3 region has 15 residues. Written as DNA, the CDR3 is TGTGCCAGCAGTTTAATCGCAGGGGCGGGCTATGACTACACCTTC. Amino acid sequence: CASSLIAGAGYDYTF.

The chain links TRBV5-1 to TRBJ1-2; TRBD1 is a possible D gene (5 bases). V was trimmed by 0 bases and J by 4 bases, leaving 13 bases between them. There are 15 residues in the CDR3. In germline, CDR1 is SGHRS, CDR2 YFSETQ. CDR3 in DNA: TGCGCCAGCAGCTTGGTTGGAGGTGGGGGCTATGGCTACACCTTC. Amino acid sequence: CASSLVGGGGYGYTF.

V and J are TRBV6-1 and TRBJ1-2; 7 nucleotides match TRBD1. The J segment lost 8 bases and the V segment lost 3 bases, leaving 6 bases of the junction unmatched. This CDR3 is 13 amino acids long. Germline CDR1 and CDR2: MNHNS and SASEGT. Here the CDR3 DNA reads TGTGCCAGCAGTGAGCAGGGGGTGATAGGCTACACCTTC. It translates to CASSEQGVIGYTF.

This clonotype was seen at least ten times. V and J are TRBV29-1 and TRBJ2-1; D may match TRBD1 or TRBD2 (6 bases each). The CDR3 runs 16 residues. Germline CDR1 is SQVTM and CDR2 is ANQGSEA. The V end was cut by 3 bases, the J end by 3 bases, with 18 bases between. The CDR3 reads CSVDTPGGTLYNEQFF. CDR3 in DNA: TGCAGCGTTGATACCCCTGGAGGGACACTCTACAATGAGCAGTTCTTC.

In its sample, this clonotype was seen a few times. CDR3 nucleotide sequence: TGTGCCAGCAGATTGGGACAGGGGCGCTCAGGGGCCAACGTCCTGACTTTC. Amino acids: CASRLGQGRSGANVLTF. The rearrangement links TRBV12-3 or TRBV12-4 to TRBJ2-6, with 10 bases identical to TRBD1. Losses at the gene ends were 6 bases for V and 4 bases for J; bases not matched to a gene: 9. The CDR3 spans 17 residues.

The genes are TRBV7-9 and TRBJ1-2; 9 bases map to TRBD1. The V gene end was trimmed by 4 bases and the J gene end by 8 bases; junction bases not matched to a gene: 11. This CDR3 spans 15 amino acids. From germline, CDR1 is SEHNR and CDR2 FQNEAQ (reference sequence). CDR3 amino acids: CASSSQGQGANGYTF. CDR3 nucleotide sequence: TGTGCCAGCAGCTCCCAGGGACAGGGTGCTAACGGCTACACCTTC.

The chain links TRBV18 to TRBJ1-1, with TRBD1 matching 7 bases. The CDR3 contains 16 residues. V dropped 0 bases and J dropped 1; count of bases not matched to a gene: 5. Germline lookup yields CDR1 KGHSH and CDR2 LQKENI. The CDR3: CASSPPAGGPNTEAFF. As DNA, the CDR3 is TGTGCCAGCTCACCACCGGCAGGGGGACCGAACACTGAAGCTTTCTTT.

This clonotype was recorded once. The chain links TRBV10-2 to TRBJ2-1; TRBD2 aligns across 10 bases. The CDR3 runs to 16 residues. J gave up 7 bases and V 5 bases, and 11 bases lay outside the gene matches. The germline V gene has CDR1 WSHSY and CDR2 SAAADI. The CDR3 DNA is TGCGCCAGCAGTCCTTCACCTAGCGGGGGACCGAATGAGCAGTTCTTC. It is translated as CASSPSPSGGPNEQFF.

The chain employs TRBV20-1 and TRBJ1-6; no clear D. V lost 0 bases and J 6 bases, leaving 18 bases between the germline ends. This CDR3 region has 17 residues. Looked up from germline, CDR1 is DFQATT and CDR2 is SNEGSKA (reference sequence). CDR3 residues: CSARDKAWTILNSPLHF. The CDR3 nucleotides are TGCAGTGCTAGAGACAAGGCGTGGACTATACTTAATTCACCCCTCCACTTT.

This clonotype was seen ten or more times. The chain couples TRBV9 to TRBJ2-3; D gene uncertain. This CDR3 spans 14 amino acids. V gave up 0 bases and J gave up 4 bases, with 9 bases separating them. CDR1 is SGDLS and CDR2 is YYNGEE in the germline V gene. The CDR3 here is CASSVGVGPDTQYF. CDR3 bases: TGTGCCAGCAGCGTAGGGGTAGGGCCAGATACGCAGTATTTT.

The chain uses TRBV19 and TRBJ2-7, with 7 bases lining up with TRBD2. The ends lost 3 bases at V and 2 bases at J; junction bases unmatched: 1. Germline V lookup: CDR1 LNHDA, CDR2 SQIVND (reference sequence). This CDR3 spans 13 amino acids. Written as DNA, the CDR3 is TGTGCCAGTAGTATCGGACTAGCCTACGAGCAGTACTTC. Translating gives CASSIGLAYEQYF.

This clonotype was observed at least ten times. The chain links TRBV6-1 to TRBJ1-2, with 11 bases aligning to TRBD1. Germline lookup yields CDR1 MNHNS and CDR2 SASEGT. The CDR3 has 18 amino acids. The J segment lost 1 base and the V segment lost 6 bases, leaving 13 bases of the junction unmatched. CDR3 sequence (DNA): TGTGCCAGCAGGGCCAGAACGGGACAGGGGGTCCTTAACTATGGCTACACCTTC. Protein sequence: CASRARTGQGVLNYGYTF.

V usage is TRBV6-1 and J usage is TRBJ2-3; TRBD2 matches 7 bases. Trimming at V came to 0 bases and at J to 2 bases, leaving 8 bases not matched to a gene. Germline V lookup: CDR1 MNHNS, CDR2 SASEGT. CDR3 length: 17 residues. The CDR3 reads CASSEARRGTLTDTQYF. In nucleotides, the CDR3 is TGTGCCAGCAGTGAAGCTCGGCGGGGGACCCTCACAGATACGCAGTATTTT.

In its sample, this clonotype was seen a few times. The chain joins TRBV19 to TRBJ2-3; D remains unclear. Germline loops: CDR1 LNHDA, CDR2 SQIVND (reference sequence). The CDR3 loop spans 12 amino acids. V was shortened by 7 bases and J by 6 bases, with 11 bases between the two germline ends. As DNA, the CDR3 is TGTGCCAGTAAGTCTCCAAGGGATACGCAGTATTTT. This sequence encodes CASKSPRDTQYF. The full variable domain, its missing parts supplied by reference TRBV19 and TRBJ2-3, is DGGITQSPKYLFRKEGQNVTLSCEQNLNHDAMYWYRQDPGQGLRLIYYSQIVNDFQKGDIAEGYSVSREKKESFPLTVTSAQKNPTAFYLCASKSPRDTQYFGPGTRLTVL.

A note on this clonotype: A single base separates this from a much larger clone, so it may be a read error. The chain is built from TRBV7-2 and TRBJ1-4; TRBD1 matches 7 bases. This CDR3 is 14 amino acids long. Germline V lookup: CDR1 SGHTA, CDR2 FQGNSA. The CDR3 loop is CASSRQGSSERLFF. As DNA, the CDR3 is TGTGCCAGCAGCCGACAGGGTTCCTCTGAAAGACTGTTTTTT.

This clonotype was picked up many times. The chain couples TRBV7-9 to TRBJ1-4; TRBD1 agrees at 9 bases. The CDR3 contains 15 residues. With 2 bases clipped from V and 8 bases from J, the junction kept 6 bases outside the gene matches. The germline gives CDR1 SEHNR, CDR2 FQNEAQ (reference sequence). The CDR3 DNA is TGTGCCAGCAGCTTAAATCGACAGGGGGGAGAAAAACTGTTTTTT. It yields the protein CASSLNRQGGEKLFF.

This clonotype was counted ten times or more. The gene calls are TRBV15 and TRBJ2-7; 8 nucleotides align to TRBD1. The V and J ends lost 6 bases and 2 bases, in that order; junction bases with no gene match: 9. This CDR3 comprises 15 residues. Germline CDR1 reads LNHNV; CDR2 reads YYDKDF (reference sequence). The CDR3 DNA follows: TGTGCCACCAGGCACACCGGGACAGGAACCTACGAGCAGTACTTC. Protein: CATRHTGTGTYEQYF.

The rearrangement links TRBV7-7 to TRBJ2-1, with D perhaps TRBD1 or TRBD2 (5 bases each). Trimming stripped 8 bases from V and 14 bases from J, with 31 bases between. Germline V gene sequence: CDR1 SSHAT, CDR2 FNYEAQ (reference sequence). There are 16 residues in the CDR3. The CDR3 DNA sequence: TGTGCCAGCGCGGCCAGCAGCCTCACCCCCCAGGGACGTAAGTTCTTC. Protein sequence: CASAASSLTPQGRKFF.

This clonotype was counted at least ten times. V and J are TRBV20-1 and TRBJ2-1, with 9 bases aligning to TRBD2. The CDR3 covers 16 residues. The trim removed 6 bases at V and 7 bases at J, leaving 16 bases unmatched. Germline CDR1 reads DFQATT; CDR2 reads SNEGSKA (reference sequence). The CDR3 sequence: CSAPNPGGGAGNEQFF. The CDR3 region has the DNA TGCAGTGCCCCGAACCCTGGCGGGGGGGCAGGAAATGAGCAGTTCTTC.

Notes on this clonotype: A clone one base away is much larger, so this may be a read error. The rearrangement uses TRBV30 and TRBJ2-7; D unresolved. Germline CDR1 GTSNPN, CDR2 SVGIG (reference sequence). This CDR3 has 14 amino acids. Trimming stripped 1 base from V and 3 bases from J, with 13 bases between. The CDR3 bases are TGTGCCTGGAGTGAATTGCCCGCACTCTACGAGCAGTACTTC. The encoded protein is CAWSELPALYEQYF.

This sequence joins TRBV11-1 and TRBJ1-1, with 9 bases fitting TRBD1. The CDR3 is 16 residues long. With 5 bases clipped from V and 1 base from J, the junction kept 8 bases outside the gene matches. Germline loops: CDR1 SGHAT, CDR2 FQDESV (reference sequence). The chain's CDR3 is CASSPGGGQGNTEAFF. The CDR3 DNA reads as TGTGCCAGCAGCCCCGGGGGGGGACAGGGGAACACTGAAGCTTTCTTT.

The rearrangement joins TRBV6-2 or TRBV6-3 to TRBJ2-2; maybe TRBD2 (7 bases). Germline values: CDR1 MNHEY, CDR2 SVGEGT. This CDR3 has 16 amino acids. V shed 7 bases and J shed 6 bases, with 21 bases lying between them. CDR3 DNA: TGTGCCAGCACAGCCCCACGGGGGGCTAGACCCGGGGAGCTGTTTTTT. Its translation: CASTAPRGARPGELFF.

This clonotype occurred many times. This chain connects TRBV11-3 to TRBJ2-3; no definite D call. The V gene's germline CDR1 is SGHNT and CDR2 YENEEA. V dropped 2 bases and J dropped 1 base, with 4 bases sitting between them. The CDR3 extends over 13 amino acids. DNA of the CDR3: TGTGCCAGCAGCTTATGGGGCACAGATACGCAGTATTTT. Protein product: CASSLWGTDTQYF.

The table lists this clonotype with many counts. The CDR3 spells CASSLGGLEETQYF. The CDR3 DNA is TGTGCCAGCAGCTTAGGCGGGTTAGAGGAGACCCAGTACTTC. The chain links TRBV7-6 to TRBJ2-5; D might be TRBD2 (5 bases). The V gene's germline CDR1 is SGHVS and CDR2 FNYEAQ. The germline V and J ends were trimmed by 1 base and 5 bases, with 11 bases remaining between them. There are 14 residues in the CDR3.

Only a few counts were recorded for this clonotype. This may stem from a read error, because a much larger clone lies one nucleotide away. The rearrangement joins TRBV6-5 to TRBJ2-7, with 9 positions matching TRBD1. The CDR3 length is 16 residues. From germline, CDR1 is MNHEY and CDR2 SVGAGI. This CDR3 is CASSYDRTGAVYEQCF. CDR3 bases: TGTGCCAGCAGTTACGACCGGACAGGGGCGGTCTACGAGCAGTGCTTC.

This clonotype came up many times. J is TRBJ2-7 and V is TRBV7-2; no firm D call. Per germline, CDR1 SGHTA and CDR2 FQGNSA. CDR3 length equals 14 residues. The V end was cut by 5 bases, the J end by 2 bases, with 13 bases between. CDR3 sequence: CASSPPQKTYEQYF. The CDR3 DNA reads TGTGCCAGCAGCCCTCCTCAGAAGACCTACGAGCAGTACTTC.